The 28 T cell receptor beta chains below all came from one sample that was sequenced in a study of tumor-infiltrating lymphocytes in localized non-small cell lung cancer. Using immunoSEQ multiplex PCR, the repertoire was profiled, and TCRdb retains in-frame clones only, with some absent. Here the sample spans around 7,000 clones, around 64% being singletons. The sequencing sample was made of uninvolved lung tissue not adjacent to the tumor. These TCRs come from a human donor with non-small cell lung cancer.

This clone was found a few times. The V and J genes are TRBV6-5 and TRBJ2-1; D gene ambiguous. V lost 6 bases to trimming and J lost 5 bases, with 8 bases between them. The germline V gene encodes CDR1 MNHEY and CDR2 SVGAGI. This CDR3 is built from 12 residues. Here the CDR3 DNA reads TGTGCCAGCAGCTTCCGAGACAATGAGCAGTTCTTC. Protein: CASSFRDNEQFF.

This clone was found once. V and J are TRBV5-4 and TRBJ2-5; 8 nucleotides line up with TRBD1. The CDR3 runs to 13 residues. The V and J ends lost 4 bases and 8 bases, in that order; junction bases with no gene match: 7. Per the germline V gene, CDR1 is SGHNT and CDR2 is YYREEE (reference sequence). The chain's CDR3 is CASSNPGGRTQYF. In DNA, the CDR3 is TGTGCCAGCAGCAACCCAGGGGGCCGAACCCAGTACTTC.

The chain combines TRBV6-5 with TRBJ1-1, with a weak D call TRBD1 (6 bases). Germline V gives CDR1 MNHEY, CDR2 SVGAGI. The CDR3 covers 14 residues. Trimming removed 2 bases at V and 5 bases at J, with 12 bases between. The DNA of the CDR3 is TGTGCCAGCAGTTACCAGGGGCTCGGAACTGAAGCTTTCTTT. It codes for CASSYQGLGTEAFF.

The chain employs TRBV7-8 and TRBJ2-2; perhaps TRBD2 as D (7 bases). Germline V CDR1 and CDR2: SGHVS, FQNEAQ. Deletions cut 2 bases from V and 4 bases from J, with 14 bases between. CDR3 size: 16 residues. The CDR3 DNA reads as TGTGCCAGCAGCTTATGGGCGGGGGCGACCACCGGGGAGCTGTTTTTT. As protein: CASSLWAGATTGELFF.

This chain links TRBV2 with TRBJ2-3; D unresolved. The CDR3 runs 12 residues. The ends were cut back, 10 bases at V and 1 base at J, with 9 bases in the middle. CDR1 SNHLY and CDR2 FYNNEI come from the germline V gene. Here the CDR3 DNA reads TGTGCCACCCCTGGTGGCACAGATACGCAGTATTTT. Amino acids: CATPGGTDTQYF.

The chain employs TRBV6-5 and TRBJ1-3; tentatively, D is TRBD1 (5 bases). The germline V gene has CDR1 MNHEY and CDR2 SVGAGI. V was pared by 6 bases and J by 10 bases, with 22 bases between. There are 15 residues in the CDR3. The CDR3 DNA sequence: TGTGCCAGCAGACCCAGGGTATCTACGAGGACGACCATATATTTT. This encodes CASRPRVSTRTTIYF.

This rearrangement joins TRBV6-5 to TRBJ1-5; perhaps TRBD1 as D (6 bases). V lost 6 bases and J 7 bases, leaving 10 bases between the germline ends. This CDR3 is built from 12 residues. Germline values: CDR1 MNHEY, CDR2 SVGAGI. The CDR3: CASRGRGQPQHF. CDR3 bases: TGTGCCAGCAGGGGCAGGGGCCAGCCCCAGCATTTT.

The J gene is TRBJ2-2, the V gene TRBV4-3; TRBD1 agrees at 8 bases. The J segment lost 2 bases and the V segment lost 6 bases, leaving 14 bases of the junction unmatched. This CDR3 is 18 amino acids long. Germline CDR1 and CDR2: LGHNA and YSLEER. CDR3 in amino acids: CASRNQKAQGANTGELFF. The DNA of the CDR3 is TGCGCCAGCAGAAATCAGAAGGCTCAGGGGGCTAACACCGGGGAGCTGTTTTTT.

The chain links TRBV7-8 to TRBJ1-6, with 9 bases that match TRBD1. CDR3 length: 15 amino acids. V shed 6 bases, J shed 4 bases, and the junction held 4 bases outside the gene matches. Germline CDR1 SGHVS, CDR2 FQNEAQ. CDR3 coding DNA: TGTGCCAGCAGGCCACAGGGGGCGTATAATTCACCCCTCCACTTT. Protein product: CASRPQGAYNSPLHF.

The gene calls are TRBV2 and TRBJ2-7; a weak D match, TRBD1 (6 bases). This CDR3 has 14 residues. The germline V gene has CDR1 SNHLY and CDR2 FYNNEI. V lost 6 bases and J 3 bases, leaving 15 bases between the germline ends. This CDR3 reads CASRSHQDSYEQYF. In nucleotides, the CDR3 is TGTGCCAGCAGATCTCACCAGGACAGCTACGAGCAGTACTTC.

V usage is TRBV7-2 and J usage is TRBJ1-1; D remains ambiguous. The length of the CDR3 is 12 residues. Trimming pared 2 bases from V and 0 bases from J, leaving 1 base between. The germline V gene encodes CDR1 SGHTA and CDR2 FQGNSA. The CDR3 sequence: CASSLMNTEAFF. In DNA, the CDR3 is TGTGCCAGCAGCTTAATGAACACTGAAGCTTTCTTT. The full variable domain, with the rest looked up from reference TRBV7-2 and TRBJ1-1, is GAGVSQSPSNKVTEKGKDVELRCDPISGHTALYWYRQSLGQGLEFLIYFQGNSAPDKSGLPSDRFSAERTGGSVSTLTIQRTQQEDSAVYLCASSLMNTEAFFGQGTRLTVV.

This clone was detected only once. Germline is not matched at one junction end, which may reflect a read error. The chain employs TRBV18 and TRBJ1-2; D ambiguous. Germline loops: CDR1 KGHSH, CDR2 LQKENI. CDR3 length equals 14 residues. The CDR3 protein is CASSAPRRWNGYTF. In DNA, the CDR3 is TGTGCCAGCTCAGCACCTCGCAGATGGAATGGCTACACCTTC.

This clone was seen only a few times. This chain connects TRBV19 to TRBJ1-5; D is ambiguous. Germline assignment: CDR1 LNHDA and CDR2 SQIVND (reference sequence). The CDR3 has 14 amino acids. V was cut by 5 bases and J by 3 bases, with 11 bases left in between. In DNA form, the CDR3 reads TGTGCCAGTAGTGGCAGTACACTCAATCAGCCCCAGCATTTT. Protein product: CASSGSTLNQPQHF.

The chain joins TRBV10-3 to TRBJ2-7; no clear D. Trimming took off 2 bases at V and 3 bases at J, with 2 bases between the two ends. Germline values: CDR1 ENHRY, CDR2 SYGVKD. The CDR3 extends over 11 amino acids. CDR3 sequence reads: CAISEGYEQYF. CDR3 DNA sequence: TGTGCCATCAGTGAGGGCTACGAGCAGTACTTC.

This chain connects TRBV7-2 to TRBJ1-2; 8 bases are shared with TRBD1. Germline V gene lookup returns CDR1 SGHTA and CDR2 FQGNSA. The CDR3 consists of 17 residues. J was trimmed by 3 bases and V by 3 bases; bases with no gene match: 12. The CDR3: CASSFGTGAVGDYGYTF. CDR3 sequence (DNA): TGTGCCAGCAGCTTCGGGACAGGCGCCGTGGGGGACTATGGCTACACCTTC.

The rearrangement joins TRBV9 to TRBJ2-3; 7 nucleotides agree with TRBD2. V gave up 3 bases and J gave up 5 bases; unmatched junction bases: 9. Germline V CDR1 and CDR2: SGDLS, YYNGEE. The CDR3 length is 15 residues. The CDR3 sequence is CASSALGGTEDTQYF. In nucleotides, the CDR3 is TGTGCCAGCAGCGCCCTCGGGGGGACGGAAGATACGCAGTATTTT.

This clone was seen a few times. V usage is TRBV6-5 and J usage is TRBJ1-1; D possibly corresponds to TRBD1 (5 bases). Germline CDR1 is MNHEY and CDR2 is SVGAGI. The CDR3 is 12 residues long. V lost 6 bases to trimming and J lost 4 bases, with 9 bases between them. The CDR3 sequence is CASRGPVTEAFF. The DNA for the CDR3 is TGTGCCAGCAGGGGGCCCGTCACTGAAGCTTTCTTT.

The chain joins TRBV5-1 to TRBJ2-7; 7 bases line up with TRBD1. V was pared by 4 bases and J by 5 bases, with 12 bases of the junction left unmatched. This CDR3 comprises 15 residues. CDR1 is SGHRS, CDR2 YFSETQ, per germline. The CDR3 DNA is TGCGCCAGCAGCCGGAATTGGACAGGACTGGACGAGCAGTACTTC. This sequence encodes CASSRNWTGLDEQYF. The full variable domain, rest sourced from reference TRBV5-1 and TRBJ2-7, is KAGVTQTPRYLIKTRGQQVTLSCSPISGHRSVSWYQQTPGQGLQFLFEYFSETQRNKGNFPGRFSGRQFSNSRSEMNVSTLELGDSALYLCASSRNWTGLDEQYFGPGTRLTVT.

V gene TRBV11-2 combines with J gene TRBJ2-3, with 8 bases aligning to TRBD2. Looked up from germline, CDR1 is SGHAT and CDR2 is FQNNGV. V was clipped by 6 bases and J by 3 bases; unmatched bases: 8. The CDR3 is 15 amino acids. CDR3 bases: TGTGCCAGCAGACCGGGAGGGTACGGTACAGATACGCAGTATTTT. It specifies CASRPGGYGTDTQYF.

The chain joins TRBV19 to TRBJ1-2; weak D call: TRBD1 (5 bases). V was shortened by 7 bases and J by 7 bases, with 16 bases between the two germline ends. Germline-derived CDR1 and CDR2 are LNHDA and SQIVND (reference sequence). The CDR3 is 13 amino acids. The CDR3 DNA follows: TGTGCCAGTACCCGAGGAGGGACTCGTGGCTACACCTTC. Translating it yields CASTRGGTRGYTF.

The gene calls are TRBV19 and TRBJ1-3, with a tentative D call TRBD1 (6 bases). The germline V gene has CDR1 LNHDA and CDR2 SQIVND (reference sequence). CDR3 length: 15 amino acids. Trimming shortened V by 5 bases and J by 0 bases, and 11 bases separated the two germline ends. Here the CDR3 reads CASSAGGISGNTIYF. The CDR3 coding sequence is TGTGCCAGTAGTGCCGGGGGCATCTCTGGAAACACCATATATTTT.

This clone was seen just once. The rearrangement links TRBV7-2 to TRBJ1-5; possible D gene TRBD1, 6 bases. V lost 5 bases and J lost 6, with 17 bases in between. The CDR3 has 15 residues. The germline V gene has CDR1 SGHTA and CDR2 FQGNSA. CDR3 sequence reads: CASSPGAGAGQPQHF. CDR3 nucleotide sequence: TGTGCCAGCAGCCCCGGGGCGGGGGCGGGTCAGCCCCAGCATTTT.

The J gene is TRBJ1-5, the V gene TRBV7-9; maybe TRBD1 (5 bases). Germline CDR1 reads SEHNR; CDR2 reads FQNEAQ (reference sequence). This CDR3 is built from 16 residues. V was shortened by 5 bases and J by 9 bases, with 23 bases between the two germline ends. CDR3 sequence (DNA): TGTGCCAGCAGCACCTCCCAGGGTTCTTCGATACGGCCCCAGCATTTT. Translating it yields CASSTSQGSSIRPQHF.

V and J are TRBV6-5 and TRBJ2-3; no definite D call. The CDR3 extends over 13 amino acids. Between the trimmed V and J ends, which lost 4 bases and 2 bases, there was a span of 7 bases. Germline V gene sequence: CDR1 MNHEY, CDR2 SVGAGI. The CDR3 DNA is TGTGCCAGCAGTTTAGCCCACACAGATACGCAGTATTTT. Amino acids: CASSLAHTDTQYF.

The V gene is TRBV7-2, the J gene TRBJ1-2; tentative D call: TRBD1 (5 bases). The CDR3 extends over 15 amino acids. Germline CDR1 reads SGHTA; CDR2 reads FQGNSA. The V and J ends lost 4 bases and 4 bases respectively, with 16 bases between them. The chain's CDR3 is CASSSDRGSFYGYTF. The CDR3 DNA reads TGTGCCAGCAGCTCGGATCGGGGCTCGTTCTATGGCTACACCTTC.

The rearrangement joins TRBV6-4 to TRBJ1-1; 7 bases line up with TRBD1. Germline V gives CDR1 MRHNA, CDR2 SNTAGT. The CDR3 runs to 14 residues. The J segment lost 4 bases and the V segment lost 0 bases, leaving 2 bases of the junction unmatched. The CDR3 loop reads CASSDSDRATEAFF. The CDR3 DNA sequence: TGTGCCAGCAGTGACTCCGACAGGGCCACTGAAGCTTTCTTT.

This clone was detected a few times. The rearrangement links TRBV4-3 to TRBJ2-5; D is perhaps TRBD1 or TRBD2 (6 bases each). The CDR3 loop spans 15 amino acids. Germline V gives CDR1 LGHNA, CDR2 YSLEER. Trimming pared 4 bases from V and 4 bases from J, leaving 16 bases between. CDR3 bases: TGCGCCAGCAGCCTCAAGCCGGGGGCGATAGAGACCCAGTACTTC. Amino acids: CASSLKPGAIETQYF.

The V call is TRBV5-8, the J call TRBJ1-1; no reliable D call. The CDR3 length is 11 residues. V was clipped by 4 bases and J by 10 bases, with 11 bases between them. Per germline, CDR1 SGHTS and CDR2 YDEGEE. For the CDR3, the DNA is TGTGCCAGCAGCCTTTTTGATGTAGCTTTCTTT. Residues: CASSLFDVAFF.